This entry features one TCR beta chain sequence. Its antigen is undetermined. The data are from a study of OX40 agonist ivuxolimab in advanced cancers. Overall study results and limits: At 0.1 to 3.0 mg/kg and by week 6, CD4+ and CD8+ T cells in the blood had expanded clonally. Nonresponders, in some cases, also had low normalized T-cell clonal expansion. In the expanded peripheral T cells, antigen specificity was never determined.

The CDR3 totals 17 residues. Germline lookup yields CDR1 MNHEY and CDR2 SMNVEV (reference sequence). Produced via immunoSEQ multiplex PCR; TCRdb's table is partial and in-frame only. In the table there are roughly 41,000 clones, around 90% of which are singletons. Specimen: CD4+ or CD8+ T cells sorted from blood, collected in a trial of the OX40 agonist ivuxolimab. The source is an adult with an advanced solid tumor such as melanoma, head and neck, liver or kidney cancer. This rearrangement joins TRBV27 to TRBJ2-5, with TRBD1 as a possible D gene (5 bases). The J call is doubtful: the DNA matches TRBJ2-7 better. The CDR3 spells CASSLTAQGYFPYEQYF. As DNA, the CDR3 is TGTGCCAGCAGTTTAACGGCGCAGGGTTATTTTCCCTACGAGCAGTACTTC.